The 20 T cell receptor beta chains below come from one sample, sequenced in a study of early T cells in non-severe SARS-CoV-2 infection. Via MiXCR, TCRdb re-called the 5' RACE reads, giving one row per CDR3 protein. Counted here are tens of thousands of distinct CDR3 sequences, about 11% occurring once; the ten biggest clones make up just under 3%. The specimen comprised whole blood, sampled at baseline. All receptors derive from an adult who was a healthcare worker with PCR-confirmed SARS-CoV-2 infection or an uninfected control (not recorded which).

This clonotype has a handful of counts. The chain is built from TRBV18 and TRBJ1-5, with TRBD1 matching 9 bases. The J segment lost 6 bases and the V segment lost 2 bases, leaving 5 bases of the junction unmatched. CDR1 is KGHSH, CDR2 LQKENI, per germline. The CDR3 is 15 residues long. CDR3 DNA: TGTGCCAGCTCACCATTAGGACAGGGGAGTCAGCCCCAGCATTTT. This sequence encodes CASSPLGQGSQPQHF.

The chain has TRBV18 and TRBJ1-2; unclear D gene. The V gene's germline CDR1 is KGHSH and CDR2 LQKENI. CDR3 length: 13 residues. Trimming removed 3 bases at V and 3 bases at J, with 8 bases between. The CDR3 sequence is CASSPGLDYGYTF. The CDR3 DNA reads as TGTGCCAGCTCACCGGGTCTCGACTATGGCTACACCTTC.

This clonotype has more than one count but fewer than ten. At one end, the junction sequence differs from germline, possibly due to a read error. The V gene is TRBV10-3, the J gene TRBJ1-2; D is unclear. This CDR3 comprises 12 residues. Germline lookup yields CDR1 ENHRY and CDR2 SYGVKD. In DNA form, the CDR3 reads TGTGCCATCAGTGAGTCGATAATAGGCTCGGCCTTC. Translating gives CAISESIIGSAF.

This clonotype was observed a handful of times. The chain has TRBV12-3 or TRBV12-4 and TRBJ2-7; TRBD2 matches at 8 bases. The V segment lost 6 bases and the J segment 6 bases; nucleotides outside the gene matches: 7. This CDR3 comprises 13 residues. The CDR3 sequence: CASRHSGVGEQYF. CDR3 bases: TGTGCCAGCAGACATAGCGGGGTGGGCGAGCAGTACTTC.

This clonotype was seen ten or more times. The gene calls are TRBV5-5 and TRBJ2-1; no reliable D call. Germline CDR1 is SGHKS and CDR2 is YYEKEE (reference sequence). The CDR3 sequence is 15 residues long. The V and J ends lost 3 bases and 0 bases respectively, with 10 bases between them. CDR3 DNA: TGTGCCAGCAGCTCTCAAAGAAGCTCCTACAATGAGCAGTTCTTC. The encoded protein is CASSSQRSSYNEQFF.

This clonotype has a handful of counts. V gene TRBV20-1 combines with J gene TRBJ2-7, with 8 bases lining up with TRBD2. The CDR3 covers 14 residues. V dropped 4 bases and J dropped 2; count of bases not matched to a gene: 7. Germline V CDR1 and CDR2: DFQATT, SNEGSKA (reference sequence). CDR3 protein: CSATRAGGTYEQYF. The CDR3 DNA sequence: TGCAGTGCTACCCGCGCGGGGGGAACCTACGAGCAGTACTTC.

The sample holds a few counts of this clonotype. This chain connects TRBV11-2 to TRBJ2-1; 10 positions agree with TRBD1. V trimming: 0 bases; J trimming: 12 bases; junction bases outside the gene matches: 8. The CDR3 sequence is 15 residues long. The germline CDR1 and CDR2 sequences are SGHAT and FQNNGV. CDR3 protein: CASSLEGQGTWLQFF. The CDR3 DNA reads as TGTGCCAGCAGCTTAGAGGGACAGGGGACCTGGTTGCAGTTCTTC. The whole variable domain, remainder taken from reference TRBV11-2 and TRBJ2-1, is EAGVAQSPRYKIIEKRQSVAFWCNPISGHATLYWYQQILGQGPKLLIQFQNNGVVDDSQLPKDRFSAERLKGVDSTLKIQPAKLEDSAVYLCASSLEGQGTWLQFFGPGTRLTVL.

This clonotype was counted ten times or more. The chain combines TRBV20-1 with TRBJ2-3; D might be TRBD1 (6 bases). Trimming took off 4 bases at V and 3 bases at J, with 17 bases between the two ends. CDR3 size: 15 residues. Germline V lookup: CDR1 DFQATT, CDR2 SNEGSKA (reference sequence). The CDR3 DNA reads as TGCAGTGCTATAGGCGTCGGACAGAGGACAGATACGCAGTATTTT. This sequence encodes CSAIGVGQRTDTQYF.

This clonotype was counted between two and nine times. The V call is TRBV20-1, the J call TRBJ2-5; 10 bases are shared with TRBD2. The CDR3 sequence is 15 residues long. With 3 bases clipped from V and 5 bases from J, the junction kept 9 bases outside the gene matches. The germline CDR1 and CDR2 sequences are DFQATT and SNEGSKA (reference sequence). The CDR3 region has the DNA TGCAGTGCTAGCGGGCTAGCGGGGGAGCACGAGACCCAGTACTTC. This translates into CSASGLAGEHETQYF.

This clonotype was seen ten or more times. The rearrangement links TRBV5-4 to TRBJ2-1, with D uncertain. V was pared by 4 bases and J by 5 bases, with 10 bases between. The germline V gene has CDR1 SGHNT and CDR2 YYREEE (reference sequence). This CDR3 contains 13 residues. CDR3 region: CASSPVINNEQFF. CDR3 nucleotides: TGTGCCAGCAGCCCGGTCATCAACAATGAGCAGTTCTTC.

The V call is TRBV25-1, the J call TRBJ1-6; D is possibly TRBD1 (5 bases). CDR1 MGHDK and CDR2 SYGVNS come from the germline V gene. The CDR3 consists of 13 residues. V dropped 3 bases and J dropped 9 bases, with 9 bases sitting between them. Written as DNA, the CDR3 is TGTGCCAGCAGTGAGGGGGGAGGTTCACCCCTCCACTTT. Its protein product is CASSEGGGSPLHF.

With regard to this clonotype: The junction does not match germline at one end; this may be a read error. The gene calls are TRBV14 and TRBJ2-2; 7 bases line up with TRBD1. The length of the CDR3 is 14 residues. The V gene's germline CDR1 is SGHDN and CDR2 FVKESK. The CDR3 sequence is CVSSPQQGSGELFF. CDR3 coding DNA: TGTGTCAGCAGCCCACAACAGGGGAGCGGGGAGCTGTTTTTT. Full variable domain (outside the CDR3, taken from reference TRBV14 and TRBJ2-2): EAGVTQFPSHSVIEKGQTVTLRCDPISGHDNLYWYRRVMGKEIKFLLHFVKESKQDESGMPNNRFLAERTGGTYSTLKVQPAELEDSGVYFCVSSPQQGSGELFFGEGSRLTVL.

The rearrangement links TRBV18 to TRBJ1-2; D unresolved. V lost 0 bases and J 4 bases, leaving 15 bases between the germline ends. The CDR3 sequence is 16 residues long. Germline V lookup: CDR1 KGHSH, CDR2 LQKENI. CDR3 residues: CASSPPERGRAYGYTF. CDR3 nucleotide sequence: TGTGCCAGCTCACCACCGGAGCGGGGTCGGGCCTATGGCTACACCTTC. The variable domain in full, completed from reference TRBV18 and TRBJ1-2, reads NAGVMQNPRHLVRRRGQEARLRCSPMKGHSHVYWYRQLPEEGLKFMVYLQKENIIDESGMPKERFSAEFPKEGPSILRIQQVVRGDSAAYFCASSPPERGRAYGYTFGSGTRLTVV.

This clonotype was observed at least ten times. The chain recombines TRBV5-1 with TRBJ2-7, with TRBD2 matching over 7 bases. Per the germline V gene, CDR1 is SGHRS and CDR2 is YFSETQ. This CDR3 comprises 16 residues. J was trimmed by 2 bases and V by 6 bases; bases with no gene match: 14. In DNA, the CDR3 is TGCGCCAGCACCCTCCGTTCCGGGACTATTACCTACGAGCAGTACTTC. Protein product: CASTLRSGTITYEQYF.

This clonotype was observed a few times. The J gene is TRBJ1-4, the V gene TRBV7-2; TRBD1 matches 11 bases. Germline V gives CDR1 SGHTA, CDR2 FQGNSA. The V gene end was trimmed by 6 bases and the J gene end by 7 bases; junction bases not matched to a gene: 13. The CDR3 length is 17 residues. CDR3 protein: CASSSGQGAFSGEKLFF. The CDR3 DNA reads TGTGCCAGCAGTTCTGGACAGGGGGCGTTTTCAGGTGAAAAACTGTTTTTT.

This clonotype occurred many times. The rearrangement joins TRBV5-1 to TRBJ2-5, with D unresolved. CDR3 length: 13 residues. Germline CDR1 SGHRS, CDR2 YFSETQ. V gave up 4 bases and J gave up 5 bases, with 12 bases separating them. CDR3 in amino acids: CASSPEVRETQYF. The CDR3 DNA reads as TGCGCCAGCAGCCCCGAAGTGAGGGAGACCCAGTACTTC.

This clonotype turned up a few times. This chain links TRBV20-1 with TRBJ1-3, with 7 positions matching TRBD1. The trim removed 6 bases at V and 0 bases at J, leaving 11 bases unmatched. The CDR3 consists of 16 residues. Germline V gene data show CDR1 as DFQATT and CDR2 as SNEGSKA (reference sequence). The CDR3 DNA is TGCAGTGCGAAGACAGGGACGCCCAGCTCTGGAAACACCATATATTTT. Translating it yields CSAKTGTPSSGNTIYF.

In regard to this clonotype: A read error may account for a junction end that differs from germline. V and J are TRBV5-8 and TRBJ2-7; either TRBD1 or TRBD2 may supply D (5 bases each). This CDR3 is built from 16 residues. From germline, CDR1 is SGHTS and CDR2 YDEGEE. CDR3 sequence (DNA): TGTGTCAGCAGGGCTGCCGGGCGTGGGGGCTCCTACGAGCAGTACTTC. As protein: CVSRAAGRGGSYEQYF.

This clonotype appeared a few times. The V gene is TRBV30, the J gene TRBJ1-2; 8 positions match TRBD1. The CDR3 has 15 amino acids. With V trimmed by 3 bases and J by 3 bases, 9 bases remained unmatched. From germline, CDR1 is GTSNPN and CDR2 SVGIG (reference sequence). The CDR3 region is CAWSTPRTGYYGYTF. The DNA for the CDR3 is TGTGCCTGGAGCACACCTAGGACAGGGTACTATGGCTACACCTTC.

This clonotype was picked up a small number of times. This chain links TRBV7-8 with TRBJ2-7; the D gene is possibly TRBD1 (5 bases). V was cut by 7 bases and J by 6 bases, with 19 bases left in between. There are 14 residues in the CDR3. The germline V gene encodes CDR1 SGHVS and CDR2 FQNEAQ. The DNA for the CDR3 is TGTGCCAGCACCCCTTGGGGCTCCTCCCCCGAGCAGTACTTC. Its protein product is CASTPWGSSPEQYF. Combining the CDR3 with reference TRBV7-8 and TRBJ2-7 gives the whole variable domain GAGVSQSPRYKVAKRGQDVALRCDPISGHVSLFWYQQALGQGPEFLTYFQNEAQLDKSGLPSDRFFAERPEGSVSTLKIQRTQQEDSAVYLCASTPWGSSPEQYFGPGTRLTVT.